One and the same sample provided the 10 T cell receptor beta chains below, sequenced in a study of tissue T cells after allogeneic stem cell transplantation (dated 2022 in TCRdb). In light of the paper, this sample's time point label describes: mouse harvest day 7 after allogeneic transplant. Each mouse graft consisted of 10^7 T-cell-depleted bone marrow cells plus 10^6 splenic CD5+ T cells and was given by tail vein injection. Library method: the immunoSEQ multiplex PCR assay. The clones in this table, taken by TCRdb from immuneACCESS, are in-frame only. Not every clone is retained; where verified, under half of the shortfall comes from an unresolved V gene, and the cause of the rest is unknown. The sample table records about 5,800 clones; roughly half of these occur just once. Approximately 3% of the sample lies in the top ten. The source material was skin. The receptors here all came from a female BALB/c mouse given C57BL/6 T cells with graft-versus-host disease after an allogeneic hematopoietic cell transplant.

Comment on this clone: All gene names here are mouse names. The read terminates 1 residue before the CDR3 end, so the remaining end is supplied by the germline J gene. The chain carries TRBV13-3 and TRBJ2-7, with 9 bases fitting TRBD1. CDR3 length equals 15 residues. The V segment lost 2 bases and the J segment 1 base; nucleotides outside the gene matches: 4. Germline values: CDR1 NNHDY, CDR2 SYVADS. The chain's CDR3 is CASSDAGTGSYEQYF. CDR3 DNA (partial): TGTGCCAGCAGTGACGCCGGGACAGGGTCCTATGAACAGTAC.

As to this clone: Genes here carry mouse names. This CDR3 is CASSPPGNTLYF. CDR3 DNA, as far as it was read: TGTGCCAGCTCCCCTCCTGGAAATACGCTCTAT. The genes are TRBV12-1 and TRBJ1-3; no clear D gene. The read falls 1 residue short of the CDR3 end, and the missing part is taken from the germline J gene. V gave up 4 bases and J gave up 2 bases, with 5 bases separating them. The CDR3 has 12 amino acids. Germline lookup yields CDR1 SGHSN and CDR2 HYEKVE.

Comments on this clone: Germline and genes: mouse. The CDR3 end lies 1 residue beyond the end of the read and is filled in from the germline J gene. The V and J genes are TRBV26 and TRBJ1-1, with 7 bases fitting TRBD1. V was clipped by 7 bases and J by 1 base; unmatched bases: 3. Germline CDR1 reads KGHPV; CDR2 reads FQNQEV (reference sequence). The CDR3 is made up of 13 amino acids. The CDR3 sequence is CASNSGGNTEVFF. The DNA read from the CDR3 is TGTGCCAGCAACTCAGGGGGAAACACAGAAGTCTTC. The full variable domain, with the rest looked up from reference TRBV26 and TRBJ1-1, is NSKVIQTPRYLVKGQGQKAKMRCIPEKGHPVVFWYQQNKNNEFKFLINFQNQEVLQQIDMTEKRFSAECPSNSPCSLEIQSSEAGDSALYLCASNSGGNTEVFFGKGTRLTVV.

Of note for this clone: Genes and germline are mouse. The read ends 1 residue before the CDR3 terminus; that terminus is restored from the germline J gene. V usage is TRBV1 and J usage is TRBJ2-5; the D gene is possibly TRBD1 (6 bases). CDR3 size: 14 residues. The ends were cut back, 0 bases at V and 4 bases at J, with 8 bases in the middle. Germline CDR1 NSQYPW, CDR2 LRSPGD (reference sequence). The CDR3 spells CTCSADHREDTQYF. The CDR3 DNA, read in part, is TGCACCTGCAGTGCAGATCACAGGGAAGACACCCAGTAC. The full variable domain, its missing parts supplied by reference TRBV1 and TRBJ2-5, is VTLLEQNPRWRLVPRGQAVNLRCILKNSQYPWMSWYQQDLQKQLQWLFTLRSPGDKEVKSLPGADYLATRVTDTELRLQVANMSQGRTLYCTCSADHREDTQYFGPGTRLLVL.

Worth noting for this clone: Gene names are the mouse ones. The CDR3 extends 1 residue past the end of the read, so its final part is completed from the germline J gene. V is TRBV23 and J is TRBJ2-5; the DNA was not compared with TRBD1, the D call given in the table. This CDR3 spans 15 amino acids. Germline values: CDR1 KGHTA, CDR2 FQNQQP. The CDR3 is CSSSLYRGNQDTQYF. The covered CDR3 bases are TGCTCCAGCAGTCTTTACAGGGGTAACCAAGACACCCAGTAC.

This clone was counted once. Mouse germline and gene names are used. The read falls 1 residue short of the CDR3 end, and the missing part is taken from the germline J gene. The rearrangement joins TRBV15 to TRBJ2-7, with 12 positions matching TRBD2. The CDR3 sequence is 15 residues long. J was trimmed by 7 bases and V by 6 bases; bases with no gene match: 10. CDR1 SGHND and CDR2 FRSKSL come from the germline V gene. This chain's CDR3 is CASSHRDWGAQEQYF. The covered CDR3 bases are TGTGCCAGCAGCCACCGGGACTGGGGGGCGCAAGAACAGTAC.

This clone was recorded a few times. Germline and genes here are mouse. The CDR3 protein is CASSPRGGTNERLFF. The sequenced CDR3 bases are TGTGCCAGCAGCCCTCGGGGGGGGACCAACGAAAGATTATTT. The J gene is TRBJ1-4, the V gene TRBV3; TRBD1 is a possible D gene (5 bases). The read terminates 1 residue before the CDR3 end, so the remaining end is supplied by the germline J gene. Germline V gene lookup returns CDR1 SNHLY and CDR2 FYNGKV (reference sequence). The CDR3 covers 15 residues. Trimming took 5 bases from V and 3 from J, leaving 13 bases between them.

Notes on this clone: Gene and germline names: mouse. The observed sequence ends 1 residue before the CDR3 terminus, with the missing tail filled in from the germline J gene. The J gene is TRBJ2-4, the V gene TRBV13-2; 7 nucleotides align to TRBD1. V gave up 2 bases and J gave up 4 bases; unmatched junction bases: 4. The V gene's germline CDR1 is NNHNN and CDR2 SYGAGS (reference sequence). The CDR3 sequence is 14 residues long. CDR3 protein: CASGEPGQKNTLYF. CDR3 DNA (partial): TGTGCCAGCGGTGAACCGGGACAGAAAAACACCTTGTAC.

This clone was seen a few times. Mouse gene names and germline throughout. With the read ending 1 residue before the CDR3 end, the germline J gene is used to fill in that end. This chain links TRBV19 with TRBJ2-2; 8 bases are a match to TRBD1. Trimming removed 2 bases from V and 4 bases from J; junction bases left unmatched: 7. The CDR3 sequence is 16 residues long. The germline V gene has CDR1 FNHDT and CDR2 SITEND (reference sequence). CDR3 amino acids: CASSIRTGKGTGQLYF. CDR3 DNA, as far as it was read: TGTGCCAGCAGTATTAGGACAGGGAAGGGCACCGGGCAGCTCTAC.

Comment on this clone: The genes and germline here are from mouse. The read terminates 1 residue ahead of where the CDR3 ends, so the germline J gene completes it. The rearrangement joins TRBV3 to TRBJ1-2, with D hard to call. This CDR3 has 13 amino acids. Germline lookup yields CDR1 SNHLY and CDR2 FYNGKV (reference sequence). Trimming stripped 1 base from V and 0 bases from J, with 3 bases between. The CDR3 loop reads CASSLGANSDYTF. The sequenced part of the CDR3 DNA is TGTGCCAGCAGCTTAGGGGCAAACTCCGACTACACC.